This TCR beta chain was identified in a study of OX40 agonist ivuxolimab in advanced cancers. Describing the broader study: Ivuxolimab was a fully human IgG2 agonistic monoclonal antibody targeting the costimulatory receptor OX40 (CD134). Intravenous ivuxolimab was administered to patients every 2 weeks at six dose levels: 0.01, 0.1, 0.3, 1.5, 3 and 10 mg/kg. Of the approximately 50 dose-escalation patients, hepatocellular carcinoma was present in around 20, melanoma in about 15, renal cell carcinoma in 9 and head and neck cancer in 9. A male proportion of roughly 80% and a mean age of roughly 58 years, ranging from about 23 to 90, were recorded for the dose-escalation cohort. Prior anti-PD-1, anti-PD-L1 or anti-CTLA-4 therapy was permitted, and roughly two fifths of dose-escalation patients had received checkpoint inhibitors. Three dose-escalation patients achieved partial responses, one with hepatocellular carcinoma and two with cutaneous melanoma. Peripheral TCRbeta sequencing was intended to test whether TCR sequence diversity was altered and clonal T-cell expansion was caused by ivuxolimab. The paper covers the monotherapy dose-escalation part of the phase I ivuxolimab trial, which included N ≈ 57 patients. The research as a whole found: After ivuxolimab, more expanded clones were found on average in CD8+ T cells than in CD4+ T cells. At doses of 0.1 to 3.0 mg/kg, clonal expansion of both CD4+ and CD8+ blood T cells was observed from baseline to week 6. The antigen specificity of the clonally expanded peripheral T cells was not determined. Low levels of normalized T-cell clonal expansion were also seen in some patients who did not respond. In the 0.1-3.0 mg/kg groups, partial responders were among the patients with the lowest normalized peripheral clonal expansion, particularly in CD8+ T cells.

The trial excluded patients who had a history of autoimmune disease or were on systemic immunosuppression. Peripheral blood for TCR sequencing was drawn from every dose cohort at baseline, at cycle 4 day 1 and at cycle 7 day 1. Samples came from an open-label, multicenter, first-in-human phase I dose-escalation trial of ivuxolimab. Adults with locally advanced or metastatic head and neck squamous cell, hepatocellular, melanoma or renal cell carcinoma were enrolled in the trial. Before TCR sequencing, CD4+ and CD8+ T cells were separately sorted from peripheral blood. Genomic DNA was extracted from sorted cells for sequencing of the TCRbeta CDR3 region. The immunoSEQ Assay was used to sequence the TCRbeta CDR3 regions. In TCRdb, the immuneACCESS table is reduced to in-frame sequences with V and J assigned. These tables do not hold every clone; where another copy was compared, an unresolved V gene accounts for under half, and the others remain unexplained. This sample holds some 10,000 clones; over 55% were observed only once. About half of the sample goes to the ten largest clones.

This clone was seen a few times. Its antigen remains unidentified. It has no much larger one-base neighbor in the sample; base qualities were not kept. This TCR came from an adult with an advanced solid tumor such as melanoma, head and neck, liver or kidney cancer. Specimen: CD4+ or CD8+ T cells sorted from blood, collected in a trial of the OX40 agonist ivuxolimab.

The CDR3: CASSLGPEAGGTDTQYF. The bases are TGTGCCAGCAGCTTAGGGCCGGAAGCGGGAGGTACAGATACGCAGTATTTT. Recombination joined TRBV7-9 with TRBJ2-3; 9 middle bases align to TRBD2. According to the germline V gene (reference sequence), CDR1 reads SEHNR and CDR2 reads FQNEAQ. Ends trimmed: V by 1 base, J by 3 bases; bases unmatched to a gene: 8. Inclusive of the bounding cysteine and phenylalanine, the CDR3 is 17 residues long. Kept here is only the CDR3 DNA, which spans 51 bases and is read in frame from base 1. The full variable domain, with segments outside the CDR3 supplied by the reference TRBV7-9 and TRBJ2-3 proteins, appears as DTGVSQNPRHKITKRGQNVTFRCDPISEHNRLYWYRQTLGQGPEFLTYFQNEAQLEKSRLLSDRFSAERPKGSFSTLEIQRTEQGDSAMYLCASSLGPEAGGTDTQYFGPGTRLTVL.